These 11 T cell receptor beta chains were sequenced from one sample in a study of blood T cell repertoires in COVID-19. The assay was immunoSEQ multiplex PCR, and TCRdb's table has in-frame clones only and misses some. The repertoire holds about 180,000 clones, with roughly 88% as singletons. Sample: PBMCs or T cells enriched from blood (not recorded which). These receptors were collected from a woman younger than 30 who had recovered from COVID-19.

CDR3 sequence reads: CASRAQQRASYNEQFF. DNA for the CDR3: TGTGCCAGCAGGGCCCAACAGCGGGCCTCCTACAATGAGCAGTTCTTC. J is TRBJ2-1 and V is TRBV2; D perhaps matches TRBD2 (6 bases). Germline V gene lookup returns CDR1 SNHLY and CDR2 FYNNEI. CDR3 size: 16 residues. V was pared by 6 bases and J by 0 bases, with 15 bases between. Full variable domain (remainder filled in from reference TRBV2 and TRBJ2-1): EPEVTQTPSHQVTQMGQEVILRCVPISNHLYFYWYRQILGQKVEFLVSFYNNEISEKSEIFDDQFSVERPDGSNFTLKIRSTKLEDSAMYFCASRAQQRASYNEQFFGPGTRLTVL.

The chain recombines TRBV7-3 with TRBJ2-3, with TRBD2 matching over 7 bases. CDR3 length equals 18 residues. CDR1 is SGHTA and CDR2 is FQGTGA in the germline V gene. V was pared by 4 bases and J by 2 bases, with 15 bases of the junction left unmatched. The CDR3 nucleotides are TGTGCCAGCAGCTCCTGGGGGACTACTGATAAGGTCACAGATACGCAGTATTTT. Residues: CASSSWGTTDKVTDTQYF.

This clone was seen only once. As DNA, the CDR3 is TGTGCCAGCAGTGAACGGGGGGCTAGTCTCCTCGCAAACCTTAACACTGAAGCTTTCTTT. Translation gives CASSERGASLLANLNTEAFF. This chain joins TRBV6-1 and TRBJ1-1; weak D call: TRBD1 (6 bases). V lost 2 bases and J lost 2, with 27 bases in between. Per the germline V gene, CDR1 is MNHNS and CDR2 is SASEGT. This CDR3 is 20 amino acids long.

The V call is TRBV6-5, the J call TRBJ2-7; D is undetermined. The CDR3 is 12 residues long. The germline V gene encodes CDR1 MNHEY and CDR2 SVGAGI. V dropped 7 bases and J dropped 6 bases, with 13 bases sitting between them. CDR3 protein: CASIGLTGEQYF. DNA of the CDR3: TGTGCCAGCATAGGTTTGACGGGCGAGCAGTACTTC.

This chain connects TRBV18 to TRBJ2-4; D might be TRBD1 (5 bases). The V end lost 3 bases, the J end lost 1 base, and 25 bases lay between the germline ends. Germline CDR1 KGHSH, CDR2 LQKENI. The CDR3 is 20 amino acids. DNA of the CDR3: TGTGCCAGCTCACCCCTAGTACCACGTTCCTCAGGGATGGCCAAAAACATTCAGTACTTC. Encoded protein: CASSPLVPRSSGMAKNIQYF.

This sequence joins TRBV28 and TRBJ1-4; D is possibly TRBD1 (6 bases). Trimming left V 0 bases short and J 10 bases short, with 18 bases between. Germline-derived CDR1 and CDR2 are MDHEN and SYDVKM. This CDR3 has 16 residues. This chain's CDR3 is CASSLWDQGGGGKLFF. The CDR3 DNA reads TGTGCCAGCAGTTTATGGGATCAGGGAGGGGGTGGAAAACTGTTTTTT. Drawing the rest from reference TRBV28 and TRBJ1-4, the complete variable domain is DVKVTQSSRYLVKRTGEKVFLECVQDMDHENMFWYRQDPGLGLRLIYFSYDVKMKEKGDIPEGYSVSREKKERFSLILESASTNQTSMYLCASSLWDQGGGGKLFFGSGTQLSVL.

This chain joins TRBV19 and TRBJ1-2; a weak D match, TRBD1 (5 bases). This CDR3 is built from 13 residues. Germline V lookup: CDR1 LNHDA, CDR2 SQIVND (reference sequence). CDR3 sequence (DNA): TGTGCAGCTGGGGGGAAGGAATACTATGGCTACACCTTC. Protein sequence: CAAGGKEYYGYTF.

The gene calls are TRBV4-2 and TRBJ2-1, with 12 bases lining up with TRBD2. J lost 0 bases, V lost 4 bases, and 7 bases had no gene match. The CDR3 has 18 residues. From germline, CDR1 is LGHNA and CDR2 YNFKEQ. The CDR3 sequence: CASSPYWTSGVSYNEQFF. The CDR3 DNA sequence: TGTGCCAGCAGCCCATACTGGACTAGCGGGGTCTCCTACAATGAGCAGTTCTTC.

This chain links TRBV6-5 with TRBJ1-2; D is perhaps TRBD1 (5 bases). The CDR3 contains 13 residues. Germline V lookup: CDR1 MNHEY, CDR2 SVGAGI. V was cut by 6 bases and J by 2 bases, with 10 bases left in between. CDR3 in DNA: TGTGCCAGCAGGGTGACAGAAAACTATGGCTACACCTTC. It encodes CASRVTENYGYTF.

This sequence joins TRBV18 and TRBJ1-1; D may be TRBD1 (5 bases). The V gene's germline CDR1 is KGHSH and CDR2 LQKENI. The V gene lost 2 bases and the J gene lost 6 bases, with 10 bases spanning the gap. CDR3 length: 13 amino acids. CDR3 DNA: TGTGCCAGCTCACCATTGGGAGGGGCTGAAGCTTTCTTT. Protein product: CASSPLGGAEAFF.

V is TRBV10-3 and J is TRBJ2-2; TRBD2 matches at 9 bases. The CDR3 extends over 17 amino acids. J gave up 4 bases and V 3 bases, and 9 bases lay outside the gene matches. Looked up from germline, CDR1 is ENHRY and CDR2 is SYGVKD. The CDR3 nucleotides read TGTGCCATCAGTGACCCAGGGCGGGAGGGCCCCACCGGGGAGCTGTTTTTT. Its translation is CAISDPGREGPTGELFF.